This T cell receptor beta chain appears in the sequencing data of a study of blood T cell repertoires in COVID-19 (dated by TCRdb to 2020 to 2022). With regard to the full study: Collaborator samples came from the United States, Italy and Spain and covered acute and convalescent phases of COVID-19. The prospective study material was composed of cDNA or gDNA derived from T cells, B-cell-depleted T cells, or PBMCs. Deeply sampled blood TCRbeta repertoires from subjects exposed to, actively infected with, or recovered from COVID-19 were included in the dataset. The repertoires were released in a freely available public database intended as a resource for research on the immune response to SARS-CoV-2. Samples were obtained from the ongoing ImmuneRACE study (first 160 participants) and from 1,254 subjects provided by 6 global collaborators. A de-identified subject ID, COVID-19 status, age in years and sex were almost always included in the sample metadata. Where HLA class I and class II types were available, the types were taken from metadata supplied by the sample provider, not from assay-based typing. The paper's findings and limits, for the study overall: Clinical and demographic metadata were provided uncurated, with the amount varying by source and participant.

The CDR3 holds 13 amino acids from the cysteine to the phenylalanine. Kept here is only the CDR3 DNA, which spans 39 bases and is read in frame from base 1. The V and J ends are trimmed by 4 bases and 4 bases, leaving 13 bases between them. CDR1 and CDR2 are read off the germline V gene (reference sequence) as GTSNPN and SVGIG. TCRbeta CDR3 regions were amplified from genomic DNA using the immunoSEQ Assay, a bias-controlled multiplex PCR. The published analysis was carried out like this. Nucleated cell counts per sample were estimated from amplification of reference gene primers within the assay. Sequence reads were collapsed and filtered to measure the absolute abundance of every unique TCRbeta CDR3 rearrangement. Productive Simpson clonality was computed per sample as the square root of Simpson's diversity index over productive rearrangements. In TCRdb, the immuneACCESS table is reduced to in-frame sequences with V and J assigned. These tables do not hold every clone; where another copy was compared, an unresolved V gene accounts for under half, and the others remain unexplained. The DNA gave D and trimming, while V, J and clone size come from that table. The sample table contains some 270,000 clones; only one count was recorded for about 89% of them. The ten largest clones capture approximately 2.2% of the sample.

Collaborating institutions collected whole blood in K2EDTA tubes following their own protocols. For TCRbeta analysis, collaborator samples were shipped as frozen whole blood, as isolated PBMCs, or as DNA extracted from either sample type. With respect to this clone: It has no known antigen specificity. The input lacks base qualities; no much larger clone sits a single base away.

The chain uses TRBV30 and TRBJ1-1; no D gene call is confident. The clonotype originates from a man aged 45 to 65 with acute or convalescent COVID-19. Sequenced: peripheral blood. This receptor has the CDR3 CAWKARGGTEAFF. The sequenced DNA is TGTGCCTGGAAGGCTCGCGGAGGCACTGAAGCTTTCTTT.